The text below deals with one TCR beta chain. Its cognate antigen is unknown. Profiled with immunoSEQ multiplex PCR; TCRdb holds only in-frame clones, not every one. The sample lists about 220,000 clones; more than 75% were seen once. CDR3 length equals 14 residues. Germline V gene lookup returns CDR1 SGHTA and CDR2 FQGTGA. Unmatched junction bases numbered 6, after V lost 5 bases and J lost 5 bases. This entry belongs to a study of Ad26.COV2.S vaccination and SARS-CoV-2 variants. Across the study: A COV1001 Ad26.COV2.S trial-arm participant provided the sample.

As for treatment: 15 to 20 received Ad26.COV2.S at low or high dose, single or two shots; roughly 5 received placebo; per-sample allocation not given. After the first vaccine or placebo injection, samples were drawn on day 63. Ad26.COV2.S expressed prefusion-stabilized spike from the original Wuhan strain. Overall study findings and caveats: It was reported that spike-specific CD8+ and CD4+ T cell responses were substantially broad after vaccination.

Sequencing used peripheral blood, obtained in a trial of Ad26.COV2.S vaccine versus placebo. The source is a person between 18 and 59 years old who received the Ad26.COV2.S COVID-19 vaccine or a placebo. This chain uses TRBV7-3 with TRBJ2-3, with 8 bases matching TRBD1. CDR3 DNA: TGTGCCAGCAGCCCACAGGGGGATAAAGATACGCAGTATTTT. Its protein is CASSPQGDKDTQYF.